The 23 T cell receptor beta chains below were found in one sample sequenced in a study of beta chain features in type 1 diabetes. Notes on the study in general: Across all four CD4+ subsets, people with type 1 diabetes showed modestly shorter TCRB CDR3s.

Every isolated RNA sample was fully reverse transcribed, so sequencing captured expressed TCRB transcripts. Repertoires were generated with immunoSEQ multiplex PCR, while TCRdb's copy carries only in-frame clones and drops some. In the table there are 310,000 or so clones, about a tenth of which are singletons. These receptors have no known antigen. What was sequenced was central memory CD4+ T cells from blood. The receptors stem from a man aged 25 to 45 with type 1 diabetes.

This clone appeared a few times. The chain is built from TRBV7-2 and TRBJ2-5; D not resolved. The germline gives CDR1 SGHTA, CDR2 FQGNSA. The CDR3 length is 9 residues. V lost 5 bases and J lost 10, with 5 bases in between. The CDR3 DNA sequence: TGTGCCAGCAGCGTCGACCAGTACTTC. This codes for CASSVDQYF.

This clone was seen many times. The chain employs TRBV12-5 and TRBJ2-1; D gene ambiguous. The V gene lost 3 bases and the J gene lost 0 bases, with 3 bases spanning the gap. Germline CDR1 reads LGHNT; CDR2 reads FRNRAP. This CDR3 has 13 amino acids. The CDR3 DNA is TGTGCTAGTGGTTTATACTCCTACAATGAGCAGTTCTTC. The encoded protein is CASGLYSYNEQFF. Drawing the rest from reference TRBV12-5 and TRBJ2-1, the complete variable domain is DARVTQTPRHKVTEMGQEVTMRCQPILGHNTVFWYRQTMMQGLELLAYFRNRAPLDDSGMPKDRFSAEMPDATLATLKIQPSEPRDSAVYFCASGLYSYNEQFFGPGTRLTVL.

The chain links TRBV29-1 to TRBJ2-5, with D possibly TRBD1 on 5 matching bases. Germline V gene data show CDR1 as SQVTM and CDR2 as ANQGSEA. The CDR3 has 14 residues. V gave up 0 bases and J gave up 4 bases, with 12 bases separating them. Here the CDR3 DNA reads TGCAGCGTTGAAGATCGGCAGGGCCCAGAGACCCAGTACTTC. Protein product: CSVEDRQGPETQYF.

This clone was seen a few times. J is TRBJ2-3 and V is TRBV7-9; possibly TRBD2 for D (6 bases). The CDR3 totals 15 residues. The ends were cut back, 5 bases at V and 0 bases at J, with 12 bases in the middle. The germline V gene has CDR1 SEHNR and CDR2 FQNEAQ (reference sequence). The CDR3 DNA is TGTGCCAGCAGCACATTAGCGGTTAGCACAGATACGCAGTATTTT. Its translation is CASSTLAVSTDTQYF.

In this sample, this clone turned up a few times. This chain joins TRBV18 and TRBJ2-3; tentatively, D is TRBD1 (5 bases). Trimming removed 3 bases at V and 6 bases at J, with 13 bases between. In germline, CDR1 is KGHSH, CDR2 LQKENI. The CDR3 loop spans 14 amino acids. The DNA of the CDR3 is TGTGCCAGCTCACCGGAAGGGGCGCGGGATACGCAGTATTTT. It codes for CASSPEGARDTQYF.

V is TRBV2 and J is TRBJ2-5; D uncertain. The germline V gene encodes CDR1 SNHLY and CDR2 FYNNEI. CDR3 length equals 13 residues. Trimming pared 2 bases from V and 5 bases from J, leaving 9 bases between. The CDR3 sequence is CASSEFSSETQYF. CDR3 nucleotide sequence: TGTGCCAGCAGTGAATTCAGCTCTGAGACCCAGTACTTC.

This clone turned up a few times. V is TRBV2 and J is TRBJ1-2, with TRBD1 matching over 7 bases. V shed 6 bases and J 14 bases; nucleotides not matched to a gene: 9. Germline-derived CDR1 and CDR2 are SNHLY and FYNNEI. This CDR3 contains 11 residues. CDR3 DNA: TGTGCCAGCAGGGCCGAGACAGGGAAGACCTTC. It specifies CASRAETGKTF.

The chain recombines TRBV28 with TRBJ2-2, with TRBD2 matching 14 bases. The CDR3 covers 17 residues. Germline assignment: CDR1 MDHEN and CDR2 SYDVKM. Trimming at V came to 0 bases and at J to 6 bases, leaving 3 bases not matched to a gene. This CDR3 is CASSLWRLAGGPGELFF. The CDR3, as DNA: TGTGCCAGCAGTTTATGGCGACTAGCGGGGGGGCCCGGGGAGCTGTTTTTT. The variable domain in full, completed from reference TRBV28 and TRBJ2-2, reads DVKVTQSSRYLVKRTGEKVFLECVQDMDHENMFWYRQDPGLGLRLIYFSYDVKMKEKGDIPEGYSVSREKKERFSLILESASTNQTSMYLCASSLWRLAGGPGELFFGEGSRLTVL.

The rearrangement joins TRBV30 to TRBJ1-1; D is unclear. The CDR3 is 13 amino acids. Germline V gene lookup returns CDR1 GTSNPN and CDR2 SVGIG (reference sequence). V lost 3 bases and J lost 0, with 8 bases in between. The CDR3 DNA follows: TGTGCCTGGAGAGCGCCGATGAACACTGAAGCTTTCTTT. Residues: CAWRAPMNTEAFF.

This clone occurred a few times. The rearrangement links TRBV11-3 to TRBJ2-3; the match to TRBD2 covers 8 bases. V dropped 1 base and J dropped 1; count of bases not matched to a gene: 4. Germline values: CDR1 SGHNT, CDR2 YENEEA. There are 16 residues in the CDR3. The CDR3 loop is CASSLGSSGGTDTQYF. In nucleotides, the CDR3 is TGTGCCAGCAGCTTAGGGAGTAGCGGGGGCACAGATACGCAGTATTTT.

The V gene is TRBV7-2, the J gene TRBJ1-2; TRBD1 is a possible D gene (5 bases). The CDR3 is made up of 12 amino acids. Germline CDR1 reads SGHTA; CDR2 reads FQGNSA. Between the trimmed V and J ends, which lost 5 bases and 3 bases, there was a span of 7 bases. DNA for the CDR3: TGTGCCAGCAGCGCAGGGTACTATGGCTACACCTTC. Translated, it gives CASSAGYYGYTF. Filled out from reference TRBV7-2 and TRBJ1-2, the complete variable domain reads GAGVSQSPSNKVTEKGKDVELRCDPISGHTALYWYRQSLGQGLEFLIYFQGNSAPDKSGLPSDRFSAERTGGSVSTLTIQRTQQEDSAVYLCASSAGYYGYTFGSGTRLTVV.

This clone has more than one count but fewer than ten. The gene calls are TRBV7-2 and TRBJ2-1, with a possible D match to TRBD1 (5 bases). CDR1 is SGHTA, CDR2 FQGNSA, per germline. Trimming removed 5 bases at V and 4 bases at J, with 12 bases between. The CDR3 is 14 residues long. The CDR3 protein is CASSGQGGYNEQFF. The CDR3 DNA follows: TGTGCCAGCAGCGGGCAGGGCGGTTACAATGAGCAGTTCTTC. The whole variable domain, remainder taken from reference TRBV7-2 and TRBJ2-1, is GAGVSQSPSNKVTEKGKDVELRCDPISGHTALYWYRQSLGQGLEFLIYFQGNSAPDKSGLPSDRFSAERTGGSVSTLTIQRTQQEDSAVYLCASSGQGGYNEQFFGPGTRLTVL.

This CDR3 is CATSRDRKGIGYTF. In nucleotides, the CDR3 is TGTGCCACCAGCAGAGATCGGAAGGGAATAGGCTACACCTTC. The chain has TRBV15 and TRBJ1-2; D not certain. V lost 0 bases, J lost 8 bases, and 13 bases lay in between. Germline CDR1 is LNHNV and CDR2 is YYDKDF (reference sequence). CDR3 size: 14 residues. Full variable domain (rest looked up from reference TRBV15 and TRBJ1-2): DAMVIQNPRYQVTQFGKPVTLSCSQTLNHNVMYWYQQKSSQAPKLLFHYYDKDFNNEADTPDNFQSRRPNTSFCFLDIRSPGLGDTAMYLCATSRDRKGIGYTFGSGTRLTVV.

DNA of the CDR3: TGTGCCAGCAGAACAGAGTACTCCTACGAGCAGTACTTC. This gives the protein CASRTEYSYEQYF. This chain connects TRBV6-5 to TRBJ2-7; D call uncertain. The CDR3 is 13 residues long. The V and J ends lost 6 bases and 0 bases respectively, with 9 bases between them. The V gene's germline CDR1 is MNHEY and CDR2 SVGAGI.

This clone was counted between two and nine times. The CDR3 sequence is CASSLRTSGGINTGELFF. The CDR3 coding sequence is TGTGCCAGCAGCCTACGGACTAGCGGGGGAATAAACACCGGGGAGCTGTTTTTT. The chain employs TRBV4-2 and TRBJ2-2; 13 bases match TRBD2. CDR3 length equals 18 residues. Trimming cost V 4 bases and J 2 bases; bases outside gene matches: 7. Germline-derived CDR1 and CDR2 are LGHNA and YNFKEQ.

This clone was observed a few times. The sample carries other DNA sequences with the same CDR3. The rearrangement joins TRBV7-8 to TRBJ1-5; D gene unclear. The CDR3 length is 14 residues. Trimming took 1 base from V and 2 from J, leaving 6 bases between them. Germline values: CDR1 SGHVS, CDR2 FQNEAQ. Here the CDR3 reads CASSLERGNQPQHF. CDR3 nucleotides: TGTGCCAGCAGCTTAGAAAGGGGCAATCAGCCCCAGCATTTT.

This clone was detected a few times. The V and J genes are TRBV6-5 and TRBJ1-5; TRBD1 might be the D (6 bases). This CDR3 region has 12 residues. The germline V gene encodes CDR1 MNHEY and CDR2 SVGAGI. Between the trimmed V and J ends, which lost 7 bases and 13 bases, there was a span of 17 bases. The CDR3 sequence is CASTSGEVVQHF. Written as DNA, the CDR3 is TGTGCCAGCACCTCAGGGGAGGTTGTACAGCATTTT.

V usage is TRBV6-5 and J usage is TRBJ1-2, with D hard to call. Trimming stripped 6 bases from V and 2 bases from J, with 13 bases between. Germline values: CDR1 MNHEY, CDR2 SVGAGI. This CDR3 contains 14 residues. The CDR3 DNA sequence: TGTGCCAGCAGATCGTTCCACGGGAACTATGGCTACACCTTC. Translating it yields CASRSFHGNYGYTF.

This chain joins TRBV9 and TRBJ2-1, with TRBD2 as a possible D gene (5 bases). This CDR3 region has 15 residues. Trimming removed 0 bases from V and 3 bases from J, with 10 bases in between. From germline, CDR1 is SGDLS and CDR2 YYNGEE. The CDR3 protein is CASSVGTSNYNEQFF. CDR3 coding DNA: TGTGCCAGCAGCGTAGGAACTAGTAACTACAATGAGCAGTTCTTC.

This clone was observed a handful of times. This rearrangement joins TRBV9 to TRBJ2-3; D perhaps matches TRBD1 (6 bases). V lost 3 bases to trimming and J lost 2 bases, with 16 bases between them. The CDR3 runs to 16 residues. Looked up from germline, CDR1 is SGDLS and CDR2 is YYNGEE. The CDR3 region has the DNA TGTGCCAGCAGCGCCAACTCACAGGGTTACACAGATACGCAGTATTTT. It yields the protein CASSANSQGYTDTQYF. The full variable domain, with the rest looked up from reference TRBV9 and TRBJ2-3, is DSGVTQTPKHLITATGQRVTLRCSPRSGDLSVYWYQQSLDQGLQFLIQYYNGEERAKGNILERFSAQQFPDLHSELNLSSLELGDSALYFCASSANSQGYTDTQYFGPGTRLTVL.

This clone was detected a few times. The chain is built from TRBV7-9 and TRBJ2-7; TRBD1 matches at 7 bases. With 5 bases clipped from V and 1 base from J, the junction kept 11 bases outside the gene matches. Germline assignment: CDR1 SEHNR and CDR2 FQNEAQ (reference sequence). CDR3 size: 16 residues. The DNA of the CDR3 is TGTGCCAGCAGCGCTATCTTACAGGGGACATCCTACGAGCAGTACTTC. It encodes CASSAILQGTSYEQYF.

Many counts were recorded for this clone. The rearrangement joins TRBV28 to TRBJ1-2; 7 positions agree with TRBD1. Germline CDR1 and CDR2: MDHEN and SYDVKM. The CDR3 extends over 18 amino acids. V trimming: 5 bases; J trimming: 5 bases; junction bases outside the gene matches: 20. The CDR3 nucleotides read TGTGCCAGCAGTCGGATTGGCAATACAGGGACAGCCGCATATGGCTACACCTTC. The encoded protein is CASSRIGNTGTAAYGYTF.

J is TRBJ2-1 and V is TRBV7-6; the D is unclear. The CDR3 runs 14 residues. The germline V gene has CDR1 SGHVS and CDR2 FNYEAQ. V dropped 2 bases and J dropped 6 bases, with 11 bases sitting between them. As DNA, the CDR3 is TGTGCCAGCAGCTTACTTTCTGCGTCCAATGAGCAGTTCTTC. This codes for CASSLLSASNEQFF.